This TCR beta chain was retrieved from a study of OX40 agonist ivuxolimab in advanced cancers. Using immunoSEQ multiplex PCR, the repertoire was profiled, and TCRdb retains in-frame clones only, with some absent. In the table there are tens of thousands of clones, roughly 87% of which are singletons. The V gene's germline CDR1 is SEHNR and CDR2 FQNEAQ (reference sequence). The V and J ends lost 10 bases and 7 bases respectively, with 17 bases between them. This CDR3 has 13 residues. This receptor was identified in an adult with an advanced solid tumor such as melanoma, head and neck, liver or kidney cancer. The sample in question was CD4+ or CD8+ T cells sorted from blood, obtained in a trial of the OX40 agonist ivuxolimab. The chain carries TRBV7-9 and TRBJ2-1, with D perhaps given as TRBD1 or TRBD2 (6 bases each). CDR3 sequence: CANLGGRGNEQFF. CDR3 DNA sequence: TGTGCCAACCTGGGGGGCAGGGGTAATGAGCAGTTCTTC.